The sequence of this T cell receptor (beta chain) was determined in a study of blood T cell repertoires in COVID-19. The CDR3 sequence is 13 residues long. With 6 bases removed from V and 10 bases from J, the gap between germline ends came to 17 bases. Germline lookup yields CDR1 MNHEY and CDR2 SVGAGI. Assay: immunoSEQ multiplex PCR; the TCRdb copy retains only in-frame clones and omits some. The sample includes tens of thousands of clones, around 85% of them seen just once. This clonotype was obtained from a man in his 70s with active COVID-19. The chain couples TRBV6-5 to TRBJ2-3; D is unresolved. Sequenced input: peripheral blood. The CDR3 sequence: CASSSSPAIAQYF. Written as DNA, the CDR3 is TGTGCCAGCAGCTCCTCCCCAGCGATCGCGCAGTATTTT.